Presented here are 21 T cell receptor beta chains from one specimen sequenced in a study of OX40 agonist ivuxolimab in advanced cancers. The library relied on the immunoSEQ multiplex PCR assay. The source is immuneACCESS, and TCRdb retained only in-frame sequences with V and J called. Part of the clones is not carried over; for the studies checked, unresolved V genes explain less than half of this, and the remainder is unexplained. The sample records roughly 70,000 clones, 85% of which are singletons. 0.53% of the sample rests with the top ten. The starting material was CD4+ or CD8+ T cells sorted from blood, obtained in a trial of the OX40 agonist ivuxolimab. The receptors originated from an adult with an advanced solid tumor such as melanoma, head and neck, liver or kidney cancer.

This chain uses TRBV18 with TRBJ1-2, with 8 bases fitting TRBD1. The ends lost 3 bases at V and 8 bases at J; junction bases unmatched: 8. Germline V gene data show CDR1 as KGHSH and CDR2 as LQKENI. The CDR3 totals 14 residues. The CDR3 spells CASSPGQAPSGYTF. The CDR3 DNA follows: TGTGCCAGCTCACCGGGACAGGCTCCCTCCGGCTACACCTTC.

This clone has a single count. V is TRBV6-5 and J is TRBJ1-1; no firm D call. The V gene's germline CDR1 is MNHEY and CDR2 SVGAGI. This CDR3 is 14 amino acids long. Trimming pared 7 bases from V and 6 bases from J, leaving 18 bases between. CDR3 residues: CASTPREGAAEAFF. CDR3 nucleotide sequence: TGTGCCAGCACCCCCCGGGAGGGCGCGGCTGAAGCTTTCTTT.

In its sample, this clone was seen a few times. The V gene is TRBV4-1, the J gene TRBJ1-2, with TRBD1 as a possible D gene (5 bases). Deletions cut 1 base from V and 2 bases from J, with 8 bases between. The CDR3 has 14 amino acids. The germline V gene has CDR1 MGHRA and CDR2 YSYEKL. Here the CDR3 reads CASSQGDGNYGYTF. The CDR3 nucleotides read TGCGCCAGCAGCCAAGGGGACGGAAACTATGGCTACACCTTC.

J is TRBJ1-4 and V is TRBV5-6, with 8 positions matching TRBD1. The CDR3 is made up of 15 amino acids. Losses at the gene ends were 2 bases for V and 6 bases for J; bases not matched to a gene: 6. Germline CDR1 reads SGHDT; CDR2 reads YYEEEE. The CDR3 protein is CASSLQGVRDEKLFF. Here the CDR3 DNA reads TGTGCCAGCAGCTTACAGGGGGTTAGAGATGAAAAACTGTTTTTT. Based on the CDR3 plus reference TRBV5-6 and TRBJ1-4, the full variable domain is DAGVTQSPTHLIKTRGQQVTLRCSPKSGHDTVSWYQQALGQGPQFIFQYYEEEERQRGNFPDRFSGHQFPNYSSELNVNALLLGDSALYLCASSLQGVRDEKLFFGSGTQLSVL.

Only one count was recorded for this clone. The CDR3, as DNA: TGTGCCAGCAGTTGGGACTCCACTGAAGCTTTCTTT. Protein: CASSWDSTEAFF. The chain uses TRBV6-6 and TRBJ1-1, with D maybe TRBD1 (5 bases). CDR3 length: 12 amino acids. V shed 4 bases and J shed 4 bases, with 7 bases lying between them. Germline values: CDR1 MNHNY, CDR2 SVGAGI (reference sequence).

The V call is TRBV10-1, the J call TRBJ1-1, with a weak D call TRBD1 (6 bases). Germline V gives CDR1 WNHNN, CDR2 SYGVQD (reference sequence). V lost 6 bases, J lost 5 bases, and 22 bases lay in between. The CDR3 length is 16 residues. CDR3 protein: CASSQYREARRTEAFF. DNA of the CDR3: TGCGCCAGCAGCCAATACAGGGAGGCCCGACGGACTGAAGCTTTCTTT.

V is TRBV2 and J is TRBJ1-1, with TRBD1 matching 7 bases. Germline V lookup: CDR1 SNHLY, CDR2 FYNNEI. This CDR3 contains 13 residues. Germline trimming cut 2 bases from V and 10 bases from J; bases unmatched to any gene: 7. As DNA, the CDR3 is TGTGCCAGCAGTGAATGGGGCCAGGGGGGAGCTTTCTTT. Translation gives CASSEWGQGGAFF.

The rearrangement links TRBV6-4 to TRBJ1-1; 7 nucleotides align to TRBD1. CDR3 length: 13 residues. In germline, CDR1 is MRHNA, CDR2 SNTAGT. With 5 bases clipped from V and 5 bases from J, the junction kept 5 bases outside the gene matches. The CDR3 DNA is TGTGCCAGCAGTCGGGACAGCGCAACTGAAGCTTTCTTT. Protein: CASSRDSATEAFF.

This chain connects TRBV13 to TRBJ1-3, with a tentative D call TRBD1 (5 bases). V lost 3 bases, J lost 7 bases, and 7 bases lay in between. The CDR3 contains 12 residues. The germline gives CDR1 PRHDT, CDR2 FYEKMQ (reference sequence). CDR3: CASSFQGNTIYF. Written as DNA, the CDR3 is TGTGCCAGCAGCTTCCAGGGCAACACCATATATTTT. Supplemented by reference TRBV13 and TRBJ1-3, the full variable domain reads AAGVIQSPRHLIKEKRETATLKCYPIPRHDTVYWYQQGPGQDPQFLISFYEKMQSDKGSIPDRFSAQQFSDYHSELNMSSLELGDSALYFCASSFQGNTIYFGEGSWLTVV.

This chain links TRBV21-1 with TRBJ1-2. TRBV21-1 is tagged as a pseudogene. The CDR3 totals 14 residues. The CDR3 spells CASSKGVAGPRYTF. CDR3 sequence (DNA): TGTGCCAGCAGCAAAGGGGTGGCCGGCCCGCGCTACACCTTC.

This clone was found a few times. The rearrangement joins TRBV6-5 to TRBJ1-6; D is possibly TRBD1 (5 bases). This CDR3 is built from 14 residues. The ends were cut back, 6 bases at V and 9 bases at J, with 15 bases in the middle. Germline CDR1 is MNHEY and CDR2 is SVGAGI. CDR3 coding DNA: TGTGCCAGCAGCTACAGAGTTAGGGGTTCACCCCTCCACTTT. Protein: CASSYRVRGSPLHF.

The genes are TRBV7-2 and TRBJ2-1, with 7 bases matching TRBD2. CDR3 length equals 15 residues. CDR1 and CDR2 from the germline V gene are SGHTA and FQGNSA. The V segment lost 5 bases and the J segment 3 bases; nucleotides outside the gene matches: 7. Here the CDR3 reads CASSPLGGVYNEQFF. In DNA form, the CDR3 reads TGTGCCAGCAGCCCTCTGGGGGGGGTCTACAATGAGCAGTTCTTC.

This clone appeared once. The V call is TRBV2, the J call TRBJ1-5, with 8 bases matching TRBD1. Trimming removed 2 bases from V and 6 bases from J; junction bases left unmatched: 6. Per germline, CDR1 SNHLY and CDR2 FYNNEI. CDR3 size: 15 residues. This CDR3 is CASSERTGIGQPQHF. CDR3 bases: TGTGCCAGCAGTGAAAGGACAGGGATCGGTCAGCCCCAGCATTTT.

As concerns this clone: Other DNA sequences from this sample encode an identical CDR3 as well. The chain couples TRBV29-1 to TRBJ1-1; D possibly corresponds to TRBD1 (6 bases). V was cut by 2 bases and J by 4 bases, with 11 bases left in between. This CDR3 spans 13 amino acids. Per germline, CDR1 SQVTM and CDR2 ANQGSEA. The CDR3 is CSVEQGRGTEAFF. CDR3 in DNA: TGCAGCGTTGAACAGGGGCGTGGCACTGAAGCTTTCTTT.

This sequence joins TRBV5-6 and TRBJ2-3; 9 bases match TRBD2. The ends lost 1 base at V and 2 bases at J; junction bases unmatched: 5. CDR3 length: 16 residues. Germline V gene lookup returns CDR1 SGHDT and CDR2 YYEEEE. CDR3 residues: CASSLIAGVITDTQYF. Written as DNA, the CDR3 is TGTGCCAGCAGCTTGATAGCGGGGGTTATCACAGATACGCAGTATTTT.

In DNA, the CDR3 is TGTGCCAGCAGCTTGGATCAGAATTCACCCCTCCACTTT. It codes for CASSLDQNSPLHF. The chain uses TRBV5-4 and TRBJ1-6; no reliable D call. The CDR3 contains 13 residues. The V end lost 0 bases, the J end lost 7 bases, and 5 bases lay between the germline ends. Germline V lookup: CDR1 SGHNT, CDR2 YYREEE (reference sequence).

The chain joins TRBV2 to TRBJ2-4, with D hard to call. The CDR3 consists of 12 residues. CDR1 SNHLY and CDR2 FYNNEI come from the germline V gene. V dropped 6 bases and J dropped 6 bases, with 9 bases sitting between them. CDR3 DNA: TGTGCCAGCAGGCCATTGGGAAACATTCAGTACTTC. This gives the protein CASRPLGNIQYF. The full variable domain, completed using reference TRBV2 and TRBJ2-4, is EPEVTQTPSHQVTQMGQEVILRCVPISNHLYFYWYRQILGQKVEFLVSFYNNEISEKSEIFDDQFSVERPDGSNFTLKIRSTKLEDSAMYFCASRPLGNIQYFGAGTRLSVL.

The rearrangement links TRBV27 to TRBJ1-2; 8 bases are shared with TRBD1. This CDR3 comprises 14 residues. Trimming at V came to 10 bases and at J to 1 base, leaving 8 bases not matched to a gene. The germline V gene has CDR1 MNHEY and CDR2 SMNVEV (reference sequence). The CDR3 loop reads CATSTGASNYGYTF. The CDR3 DNA reads TGTGCCACCTCGACAGGGGCCAGTAACTATGGCTACACCTTC.

The sample holds a few counts of this clone. V usage is TRBV11-1 and J usage is TRBJ1-6; no clear D. Trimming stripped 1 base from V and 7 bases from J, with 5 bases between. Germline CDR1 is SGHAT and CDR2 is FQDESV (reference sequence). This CDR3 has 13 residues. The CDR3 DNA follows: TGTGCCAGCAGCTTAGACCCCAATTCACCCCTCCACTTT. It translates to CASSLDPNSPLHF.

This chain links TRBV10-2 with TRBJ1-1; 8 nucleotides match TRBD1. V was clipped by 4 bases and J by 1 base; unmatched bases: 8. This CDR3 is built from 16 residues. Germline V gives CDR1 WSHSY, CDR2 SAAADI. The CDR3 loop reads CASSGQGARPNTEAFF. The CDR3, as DNA: TGCGCCAGCAGTGGGCAGGGGGCCCGTCCGAACACTGAAGCTTTCTTT.

The chain links TRBV11-3 to TRBJ2-2, with D maybe TRBD2 (6 bases). Germline CDR1 and CDR2: SGHNT and YENEEA. Trimming cost V 2 bases and J 2 bases, with 9 bases left between them. The CDR3 has 15 amino acids. In nucleotides, the CDR3 is TGTGCCAGCAGCTTACGACTAGGAAACACCGGGGAGCTGTTTTTT. It specifies CASSLRLGNTGELFF.